This paragraph reports one T cell receptor (beta chain). Its specificity is not known. Germline CDR1 and CDR2: SNHLY and FYNNEI. The CDR3 sequence is 13 residues long. Trimming stripped 2 bases from V and 5 bases from J, with 9 bases between. TCRdb re-derived calls from the reads in MiXCR, one entry per CDR3 protein. Of some 180,000 distinct CDR3 sequences in the sample, about 18% were seen once. The data originate from a study of T cell repertoires in cytomegalovirus infection. As for the study in general: It was the public TCR beta signatures that indicated both CMV infection and matching HLA type.

Overall study findings and caveats: Carriers of CMV and the relevant HLA type were discriminated by public TCR beta frequency. Dominating the ex vivo response were TCR beta clonotypes that were CMV-specific and HLA-C-restricted.

The TCR originated in a human donor in good health (CMV status not recorded). Some clones in this sample may be carry-over from other donors' samples. Sequenced input: CD8+ T cells from PBMCs. This chain links TRBV2 with TRBJ2-5; D is undetermined. DNA for the CDR3: TGTGCCAGCAGTGAACGACTGATCGAGACCCAGTACTTC. This translates into CASSERLIETQYF.